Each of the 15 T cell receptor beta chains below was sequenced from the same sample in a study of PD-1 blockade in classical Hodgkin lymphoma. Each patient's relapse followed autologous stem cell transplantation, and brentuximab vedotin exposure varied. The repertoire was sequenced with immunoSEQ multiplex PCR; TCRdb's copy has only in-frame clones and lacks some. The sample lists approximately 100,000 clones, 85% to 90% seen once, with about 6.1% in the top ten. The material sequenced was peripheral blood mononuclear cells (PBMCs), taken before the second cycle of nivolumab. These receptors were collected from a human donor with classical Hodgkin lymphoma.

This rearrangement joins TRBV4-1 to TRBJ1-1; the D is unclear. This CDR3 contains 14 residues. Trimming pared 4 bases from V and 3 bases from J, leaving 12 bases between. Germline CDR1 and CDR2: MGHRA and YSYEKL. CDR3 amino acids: CASSPRGFHTEAFF. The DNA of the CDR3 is TGCGCCAGCAGCCCCCGAGGCTTCCACACTGAAGCTTTCTTT.

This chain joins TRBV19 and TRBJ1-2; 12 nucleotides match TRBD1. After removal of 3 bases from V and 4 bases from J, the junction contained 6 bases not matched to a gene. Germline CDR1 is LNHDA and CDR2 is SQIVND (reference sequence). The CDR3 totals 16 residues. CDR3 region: CASSMLGTGGAYGYTF. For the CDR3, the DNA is TGTGCCAGTAGTATGCTCGGGACAGGGGGCGCCTATGGCTACACCTTC.

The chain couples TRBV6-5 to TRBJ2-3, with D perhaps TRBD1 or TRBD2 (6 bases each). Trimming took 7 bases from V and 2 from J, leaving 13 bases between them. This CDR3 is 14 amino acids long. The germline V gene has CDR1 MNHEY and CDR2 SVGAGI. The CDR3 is CASNPGALTDTQYF. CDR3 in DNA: TGTGCCAGCAACCCGGGGGCCCTCACAGATACGCAGTATTTT.

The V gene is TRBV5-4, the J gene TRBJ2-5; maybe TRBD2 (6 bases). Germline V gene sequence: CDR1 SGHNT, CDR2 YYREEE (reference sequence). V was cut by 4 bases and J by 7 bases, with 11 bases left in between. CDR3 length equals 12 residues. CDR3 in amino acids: CASSIGTPTQYF. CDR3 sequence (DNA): TGTGCCAGCAGCATCGGGACTCCGACCCAGTACTTC.

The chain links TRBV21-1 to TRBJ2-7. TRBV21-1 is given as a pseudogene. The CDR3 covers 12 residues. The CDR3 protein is CASSKVDYEQYF. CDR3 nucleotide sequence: TGTGCCAGCAGCAAAGTGGACTACGAGCAGTACTTC.

The CDR3 loop is CASRAKRGHYNEQFF. The CDR3 bases are TGTGCCAGCAGGGCCAAGCGGGGACACTACAATGAGCAGTTCTTC. V is TRBV7-8 and J is TRBJ2-1, with D possibly matching TRBD2 (7 bases). Looked up from germline, CDR1 is SGHVS and CDR2 is FQNEAQ. V was trimmed by 6 bases and J by 3 bases, leaving 15 bases between them. The CDR3 is made up of 15 amino acids.

This CDR3 is CASSRPGTANQPQHF. The DNA of the CDR3 is TGTGCCAGCAGCCGTCCCGGGACGGCGAATCAGCCCCAGCATTTT. This chain connects TRBV28 to TRBJ1-5; TRBD1 might be the D (5 bases). The germline V gene has CDR1 MDHEN and CDR2 SYDVKM. CDR3 size: 15 residues. Trimming shortened V by 6 bases and J by 4 bases, and 16 bases separated the two germline ends.

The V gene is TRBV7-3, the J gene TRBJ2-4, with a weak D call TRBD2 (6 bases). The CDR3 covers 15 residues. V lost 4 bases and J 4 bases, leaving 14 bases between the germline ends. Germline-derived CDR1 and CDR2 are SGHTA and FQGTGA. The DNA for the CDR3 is TGTGCCAGCAGCTCCCCCGGGACTGGGAAAAACATTCAGTACTTC. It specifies CASSSPGTGKNIQYF.

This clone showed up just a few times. CDR3 DNA: TGTGCCAGCAGCTCACAGGGGAACACTGAAGCTTTCTTT. Amino acids: CASSSQGNTEAFF. This sequence joins TRBV7-6 and TRBJ1-1; TRBD1 might be the D (6 bases). The CDR3 has 13 residues. From germline, CDR1 is SGHVS and CDR2 FNYEAQ. The V end was cut by 4 bases, the J end by 1 base, with 7 bases between.

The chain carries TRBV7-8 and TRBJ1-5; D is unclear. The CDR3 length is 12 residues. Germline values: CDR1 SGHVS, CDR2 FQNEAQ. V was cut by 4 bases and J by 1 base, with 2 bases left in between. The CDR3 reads CASSWSNQPQHF. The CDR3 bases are TGTGCCAGCAGCTGGAGCAATCAGCCCCAGCATTTT.

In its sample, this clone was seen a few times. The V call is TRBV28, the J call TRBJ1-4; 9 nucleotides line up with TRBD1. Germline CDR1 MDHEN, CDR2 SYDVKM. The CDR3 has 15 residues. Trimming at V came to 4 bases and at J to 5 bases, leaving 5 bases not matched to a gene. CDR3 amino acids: CASSSGQGINEKLFF. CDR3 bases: TGTGCCAGCAGTTCAGGACAGGGGATCAATGAAAAACTGTTTTTT.

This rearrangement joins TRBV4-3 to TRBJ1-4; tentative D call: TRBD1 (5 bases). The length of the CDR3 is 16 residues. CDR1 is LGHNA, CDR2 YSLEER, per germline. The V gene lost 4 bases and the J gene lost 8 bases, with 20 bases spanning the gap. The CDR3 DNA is TGCGCCAGCAGCCGTGAGAGTGGGGCGGGAGGAGAAAAACTGTTTTTT. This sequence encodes CASSRESGAGGEKLFF.

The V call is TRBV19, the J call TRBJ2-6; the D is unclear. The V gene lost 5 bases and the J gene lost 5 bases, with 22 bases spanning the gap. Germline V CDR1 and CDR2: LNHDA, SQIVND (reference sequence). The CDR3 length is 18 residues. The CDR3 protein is CASSLTTKSQSRANVLTF. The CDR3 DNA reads TGTGCCAGTAGTTTAACGACGAAATCACAAAGTCGGGCCAACGTCCTGACTTTC. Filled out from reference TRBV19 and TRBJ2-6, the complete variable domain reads DGGITQSPKYLFRKEGQNVTLSCEQNLNHDAMYWYRQDPGQGLRLIYYSQIVNDFQKGDIAEGYSVSREKKESFPLTVTSAQKNPTAFYLCASSLTTKSQSRANVLTFGAGSRLTVL.

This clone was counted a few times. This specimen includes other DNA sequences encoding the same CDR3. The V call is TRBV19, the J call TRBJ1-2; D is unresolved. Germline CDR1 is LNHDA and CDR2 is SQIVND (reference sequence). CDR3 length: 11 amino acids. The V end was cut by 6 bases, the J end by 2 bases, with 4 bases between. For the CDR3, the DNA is TGTGCCAGTAGCGGCAACTATGGCTACACCTTC. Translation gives CASSGNYGYTF.

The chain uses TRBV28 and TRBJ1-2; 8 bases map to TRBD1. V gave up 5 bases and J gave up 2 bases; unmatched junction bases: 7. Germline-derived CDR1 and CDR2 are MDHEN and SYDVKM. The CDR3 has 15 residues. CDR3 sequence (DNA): TGTGCCAGCAGTCCTCCGGGACAGGCCAACTATGGCTACACCTTC. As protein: CASSPPGQANYGYTF.